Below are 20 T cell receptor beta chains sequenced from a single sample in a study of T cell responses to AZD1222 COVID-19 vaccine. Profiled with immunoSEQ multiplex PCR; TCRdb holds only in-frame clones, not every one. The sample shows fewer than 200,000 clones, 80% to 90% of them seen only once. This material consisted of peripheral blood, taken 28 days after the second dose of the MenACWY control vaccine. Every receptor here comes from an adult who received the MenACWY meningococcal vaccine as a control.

CDR3 in DNA: TGTGCCAGCAAGGTCAGGGGGAACGAGCAGTACTTC. Encoded protein: CASKVRGNEQYF. This chain uses TRBV5-4 with TRBJ2-7, with 7 bases that match TRBD1. This CDR3 comprises 12 residues. The germline V gene encodes CDR1 SGHNT and CDR2 YYREEE (reference sequence). Trimming removed 6 bases from V and 5 bases from J; junction bases left unmatched: 5.

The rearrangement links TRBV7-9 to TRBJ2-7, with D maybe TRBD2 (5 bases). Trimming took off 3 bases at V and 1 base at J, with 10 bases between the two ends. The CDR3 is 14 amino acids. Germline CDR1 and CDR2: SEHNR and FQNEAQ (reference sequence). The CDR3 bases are TGTGCCAGCAGCTTGGCGGGCCATTCCTACGAGCAGTACTTC. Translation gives CASSLAGHSYEQYF.

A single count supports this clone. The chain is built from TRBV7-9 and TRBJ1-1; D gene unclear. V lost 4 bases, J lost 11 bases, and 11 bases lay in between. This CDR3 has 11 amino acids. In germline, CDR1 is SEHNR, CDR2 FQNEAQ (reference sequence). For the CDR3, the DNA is TGTGCCAGCAGCTCCCTCGGCTTGGCTTTCTTT. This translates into CASSSLGLAFF.

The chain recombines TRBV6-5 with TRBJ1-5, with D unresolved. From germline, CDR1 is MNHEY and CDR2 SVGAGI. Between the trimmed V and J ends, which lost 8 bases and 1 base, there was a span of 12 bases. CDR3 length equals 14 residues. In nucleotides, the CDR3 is TGTGCCAGCGGAACGATAAGCAGCAATCAGCCCCAGCATTTT. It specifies CASGTISSNQPQHF.

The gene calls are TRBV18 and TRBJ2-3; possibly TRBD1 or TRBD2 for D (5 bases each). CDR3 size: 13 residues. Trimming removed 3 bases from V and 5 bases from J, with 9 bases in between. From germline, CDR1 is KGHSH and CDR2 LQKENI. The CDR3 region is CASSPGTGDTQYF. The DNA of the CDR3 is TGTGCCAGCTCACCTGGGACGGGAGATACGCAGTATTTT.

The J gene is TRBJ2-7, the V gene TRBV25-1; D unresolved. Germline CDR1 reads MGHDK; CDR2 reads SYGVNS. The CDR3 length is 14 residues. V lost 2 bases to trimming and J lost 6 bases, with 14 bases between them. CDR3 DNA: TGTGCCAGCAGTGAACTAATGAAGAATACCGAGCAGTACTTC. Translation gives CASSELMKNTEQYF.

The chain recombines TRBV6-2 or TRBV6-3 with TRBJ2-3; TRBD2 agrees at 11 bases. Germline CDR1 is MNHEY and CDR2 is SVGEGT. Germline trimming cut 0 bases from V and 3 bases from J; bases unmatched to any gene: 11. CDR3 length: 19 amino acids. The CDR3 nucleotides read TGTGCCAGCAGTTACTCGCCTCTAGCGGGAGGCCGGCCAACAGATACGCAGTATTTT. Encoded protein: CASSYSPLAGGRPTDTQYF.

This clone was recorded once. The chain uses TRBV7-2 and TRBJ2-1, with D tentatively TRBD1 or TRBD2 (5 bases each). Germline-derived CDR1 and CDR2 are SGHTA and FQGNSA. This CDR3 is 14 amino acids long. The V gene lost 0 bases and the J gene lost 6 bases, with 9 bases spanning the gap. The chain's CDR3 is CASSLAYGANEQFF. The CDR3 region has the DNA TGTGCCAGCAGCTTAGCTTACGGGGCCAATGAGCAGTTCTTC.

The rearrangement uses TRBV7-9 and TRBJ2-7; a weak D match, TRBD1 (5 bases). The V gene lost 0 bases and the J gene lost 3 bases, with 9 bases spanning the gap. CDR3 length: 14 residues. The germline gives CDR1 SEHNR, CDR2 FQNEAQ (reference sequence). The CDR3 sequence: CASSLASRDYEQYF. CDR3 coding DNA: TGTGCCAGCAGCTTAGCGTCCAGGGACTACGAGCAGTACTTC.

In DNA form, the CDR3 reads TGCAGCGTGGACGGGAGGGGCCACGAGCAGTACTTC. Its protein product is CSVDGRGHEQYF. V usage is TRBV29-1 and J usage is TRBJ2-7; 8 bases agree with TRBD2. After removal of 6 bases from V and 5 bases from J, the junction contained 6 bases not matched to a gene. Looked up from germline, CDR1 is SQVTM and CDR2 is ANQGSEA. CDR3 length: 12 residues.

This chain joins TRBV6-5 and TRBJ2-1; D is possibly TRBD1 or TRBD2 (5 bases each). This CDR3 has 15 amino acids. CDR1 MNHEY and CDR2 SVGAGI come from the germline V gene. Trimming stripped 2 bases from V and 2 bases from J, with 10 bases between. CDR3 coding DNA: TGTGCCAGCAGTTACGGGGGAGTACCCTACAATGAGCAGTTCTTC. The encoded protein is CASSYGGVPYNEQFF.

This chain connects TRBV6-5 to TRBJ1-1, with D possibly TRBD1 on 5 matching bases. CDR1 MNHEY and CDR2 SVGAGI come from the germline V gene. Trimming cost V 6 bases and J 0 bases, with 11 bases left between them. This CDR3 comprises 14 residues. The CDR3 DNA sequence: TGTGCCAGCAGCTCGACAGTAATGAACACTGAAGCTTTCTTT. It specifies CASSSTVMNTEAFF.

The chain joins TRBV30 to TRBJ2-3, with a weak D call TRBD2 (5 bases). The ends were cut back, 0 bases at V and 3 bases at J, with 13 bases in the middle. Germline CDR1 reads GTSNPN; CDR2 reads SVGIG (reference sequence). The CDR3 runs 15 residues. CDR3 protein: CAWSVQMDSTDTQYF. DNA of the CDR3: TGTGCCTGGAGTGTTCAAATGGACTCAACAGATACGCAGTATTTT.

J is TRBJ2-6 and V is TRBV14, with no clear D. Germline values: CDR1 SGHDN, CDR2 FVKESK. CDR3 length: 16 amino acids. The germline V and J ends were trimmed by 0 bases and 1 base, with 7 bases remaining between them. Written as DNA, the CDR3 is TGTGCCAGCAGCCAAGAATTGACATCTGGGGCCAACGTCCTGACTTTC. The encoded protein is CASSQELTSGANVLTF.

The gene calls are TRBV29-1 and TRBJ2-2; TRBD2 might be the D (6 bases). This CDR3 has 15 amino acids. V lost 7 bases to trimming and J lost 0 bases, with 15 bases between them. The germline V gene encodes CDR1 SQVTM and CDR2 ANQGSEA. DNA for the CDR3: TGCAGCGGTGGGCGGGACGGACCGAACACCGGGGAGCTGTTTTTT. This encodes CSGGRDGPNTGELFF.

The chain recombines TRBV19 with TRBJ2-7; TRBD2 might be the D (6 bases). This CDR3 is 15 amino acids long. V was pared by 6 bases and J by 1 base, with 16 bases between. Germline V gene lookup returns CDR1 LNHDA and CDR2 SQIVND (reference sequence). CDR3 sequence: CASSYLGSSSYEQYF. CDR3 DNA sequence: TGTGCCAGTAGCTATCTCGGGAGTTCATCCTACGAGCAGTACTTC.

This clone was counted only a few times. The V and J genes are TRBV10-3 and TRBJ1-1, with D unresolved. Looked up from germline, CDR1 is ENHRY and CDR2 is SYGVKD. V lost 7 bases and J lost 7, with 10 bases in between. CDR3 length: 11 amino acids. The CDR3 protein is CAITGSGEAFF. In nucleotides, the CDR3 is TGTGCCATCACGGGGAGTGGTGAAGCTTTCTTT.

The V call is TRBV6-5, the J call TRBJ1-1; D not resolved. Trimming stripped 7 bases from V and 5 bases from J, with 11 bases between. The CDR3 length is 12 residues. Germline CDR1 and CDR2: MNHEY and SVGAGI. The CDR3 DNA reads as TGTGCCAGCACAGGAGATTGGACTGAAGCTTTCTTT. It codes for CASTGDWTEAFF.

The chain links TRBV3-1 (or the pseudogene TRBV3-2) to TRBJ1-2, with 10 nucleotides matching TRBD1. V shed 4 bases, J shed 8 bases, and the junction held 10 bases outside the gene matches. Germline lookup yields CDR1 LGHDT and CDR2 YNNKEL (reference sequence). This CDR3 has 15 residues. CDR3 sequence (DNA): TGTGCCAGCAGCCTAGTCGGACAGGGGGTGAAAGGCTACACCTTC. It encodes CASSLVGQGVKGYTF.

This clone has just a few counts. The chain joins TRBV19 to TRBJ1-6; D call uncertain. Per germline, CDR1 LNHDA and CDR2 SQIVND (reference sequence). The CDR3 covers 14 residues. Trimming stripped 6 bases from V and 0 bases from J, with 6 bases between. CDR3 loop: CASSRSSYNSPLHF. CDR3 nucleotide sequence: TGTGCCAGTAGCCGGAGCTCCTATAATTCACCCCTCCACTTT.